Below, 17 T cell receptor beta chains from the same sample are listed, as sequenced in a study of cytomegalovirus exposure and HLA in healthy donors. In the PCR, 60 Vbeta and 13 Jbeta primers were used. The protocol was immunoSEQ multiplex PCR, while the TCRdb copy is restricted to in-frame clones and leaves out a portion. The repertoire includes approximately 280,000 clones, more than 80% of them detected once, and less than 4.5% sits in the top ten. Sequencing was performed on PBMCs. The source of these receptors is a man aged 40-50 years in good health and CMV-seropositive.

Points on this clone: Mismatch with germline at one junction end may stem from a read error. Other DNA sequences in this specimen translate into the identical CDR3. The chain employs TRBV10-3 and TRBJ1-1; D is possibly TRBD1 (5 bases). CDR1 ENHRY and CDR2 SYGVKD come from the germline V gene. CDR3 length equals 14 residues. CDR3 residues: CAISDRGGNTEAFF. The CDR3 coding sequence is TGTGCCATCAGTGATCGGGGGGGGAACACCGAAGCTTTCTTT.

V is TRBV19 and J is TRBJ2-3, with a weak D call TRBD2 (7 bases). This CDR3 is 16 amino acids long. Germline V gene lookup returns CDR1 LNHDA and CDR2 SQIVND (reference sequence). V dropped 4 bases and J dropped 3 bases, with 17 bases sitting between them. CDR3 sequence (DNA): TGTGCCAGTAGTAGGGTGGGGGGGCGCGGGACAGATACGCAGTATTTT. It specifies CASSRVGGRGTDTQYF.

The chain uses TRBV27 and TRBJ2-3; 8 nucleotides align to TRBD2. Trimming removed 5 bases from V and 5 bases from J; junction bases left unmatched: 9. CDR1 and CDR2 from the germline V gene are MNHEY and SMNVEV (reference sequence). The CDR3 is 15 amino acids. CDR3 in amino acids: CASSTSAGAGDTQYF. In DNA, the CDR3 is TGTGCCAGCAGTACATCAGCGGGAGCCGGAGATACGCAGTATTTT.

V is TRBV5-8 and J is TRBJ2-1; TRBD2 might be the D (6 bases). The CDR3 has 16 residues. Trimming pared 7 bases from V and 6 bases from J, leaving 23 bases between. Germline assignment: CDR1 SGHTS and CDR2 YDEGEE. The CDR3 DNA follows: TGTGCCAGCGCACTAGTTAGGGGAGGTCGGTCCAATGAGCAGTTCTTC. Its protein is CASALVRGGRSNEQFF.

The chain employs TRBV5-1 and TRBJ2-3; 11 bases line up with TRBD2. Germline V gene data show CDR1 as SGHRS and CDR2 as YFSETQ. The junction had 5 bases not matched to a gene; V was cut back by 5 bases and J by 0 bases. This CDR3 is 16 amino acids long. The CDR3: CASRQGTSGSTDTQYF. CDR3 sequence (DNA): TGCGCCAGCAGACAGGGGACTAGCGGAAGCACAGATACGCAGTATTTT.

This clone has only one observation. V gene TRBV28 combines with J gene TRBJ1-2; possible D gene TRBD1, 6 bases. The CDR3 covers 15 residues. In germline, CDR1 is MDHEN, CDR2 SYDVKM. V gave up 1 base and J gave up 4 bases, with 13 bases separating them. Here the CDR3 reads CASSLYLGGIYGYTF. CDR3 sequence (DNA): TGTGCCAGCAGTTTATATTTAGGGGGAATCTATGGCTACACCTTC.

The V gene is TRBV2, the J gene TRBJ2-3; 14 bases match TRBD2. The CDR3 consists of 15 residues. V lost 5 bases, J lost 6 bases, and 4 bases stayed unmatched. The germline CDR1 and CDR2 sequences are SNHLY and FYNNEI. CDR3 amino acids: CASSPGLAGDDTQYF. CDR3 nucleotide sequence: TGTGCCAGCAGTCCGGGACTAGCGGGAGATGATACGCAGTATTTT.

V is TRBV27 and J is TRBJ2-3; 13 bases line up with TRBD2. Germline V gives CDR1 MNHEY, CDR2 SMNVEV (reference sequence). V lost 4 bases, J lost 4 bases, and 5 bases stayed unmatched. The CDR3 covers 16 residues. CDR3 sequence (DNA): TGTGCCAGCAGTTCCCGGACTAGCGGGAGACCAGATACGCAGTATTTT. It is translated as CASSSRTSGRPDTQYF.

The chain has TRBV6-5 and TRBJ2-2; 8 nucleotides match TRBD1. CDR1 MNHEY and CDR2 SVGAGI come from the germline V gene. The junction had 4 bases not matched to a gene; V was cut back by 6 bases and J by 7 bases. The CDR3 contains 13 residues. This CDR3 reads CASSQGAYGELFF. CDR3 nucleotides: TGTGCCAGCAGCCAGGGGGCGTACGGGGAGCTGTTTTTT.

The J gene is TRBJ2-7, the V gene TRBV10-2; D is undetermined. This CDR3 has 12 residues. Trimming took 0 bases from V and 2 from J, leaving 2 bases between them. Germline CDR1 and CDR2: WSHSY and SAAADI. This CDR3 is CASSESAYEQYF. Written as DNA, the CDR3 is TGCGCCAGCAGTGAGTCCGCCTACGAGCAGTACTTC.

This clone was found a few times. The V and J genes are TRBV7-9 and TRBJ1-1; a possible D gene is TRBD1 (6 bases). Germline V gene sequence: CDR1 SEHNR, CDR2 FQNEAQ (reference sequence). V was pared by 5 bases and J by 6 bases, with 16 bases between. The CDR3 consists of 14 residues. DNA of the CDR3: TGTGCCAGCAGCGATTCCGGGACATCCGCTGAAGCTTTCTTT. Amino acid sequence: CASSDSGTSAEAFF.

This clone was seen once. The CDR3 DNA reads TGTGCCAGCAGCAGGGGTCCCTACAATGAGCAGTTCTTC. It codes for CASSRGPYNEQFF. V gene TRBV6-5 combines with J gene TRBJ2-1; perhaps TRBD1 as D (6 bases). V gave up 6 bases and J gave up 2 bases, with 8 bases separating them. Germline V CDR1 and CDR2: MNHEY, SVGAGI. The CDR3 sequence is 13 residues long.

The chain uses TRBV30 and TRBJ2-1; TRBD1 is a possible D gene (5 bases). The CDR3 length is 14 residues. V lost 3 bases, J lost 0 bases, and 9 bases lay in between. Germline V lookup: CDR1 GTSNPN, CDR2 SVGIG (reference sequence). The CDR3 nucleotides are TGTGCCTGGAGGGGGCTGAGCTCCTACAATGAGCAGTTCTTC. The encoded protein is CAWRGLSSYNEQFF.

The chain carries TRBV19 and TRBJ1-5; no definite D call. V lost 1 base and J 1 base, leaving 8 bases between the germline ends. This CDR3 is 15 amino acids long. Per germline, CDR1 LNHDA and CDR2 SQIVND (reference sequence). The CDR3 region has the DNA TGTGCCAGTAGTATAGCGTGGCCCAGCAATCAGCCCCAGCATTTT. This sequence encodes CASSIAWPSNQPQHF.

The chain uses TRBV6-6 and TRBJ2-1; 8 nucleotides agree with TRBD2. Trimming cost V 5 bases and J 12 bases; bases outside gene matches: 9. The germline V gene encodes CDR1 MNHNY and CDR2 SVGAGI (reference sequence). There are 13 residues in the CDR3. The CDR3 region has the DNA TGTGCCAGCAGTCCCCCGGGACTAGGTACGCAGTTCTTC. This encodes CASSPPGLGTQFF.

CDR3 residues: CASGSSGGVGANVLTF. As DNA, the CDR3 is TGTGCCAGCGGTTCTTCAGGGGGCGTGGGTGCCAACGTCCTGACTTTC. This chain uses TRBV27 with TRBJ2-6, with TRBD1 identical over 8 bases. The CDR3 runs to 16 residues. The junction had 13 bases not matched to a gene; V was cut back by 8 bases and J by 7 bases. Germline CDR1 and CDR2: MNHEY and SMNVEV (reference sequence).

This rearrangement joins TRBV18 to TRBJ1-1; D is unresolved. V was shortened by 6 bases and J by 2 bases, with 4 bases between the two germline ends. The CDR3 length is 11 residues. Looked up from germline, CDR1 is KGHSH and CDR2 is LQKENI. CDR3 in amino acids: CASSLNTEAFF. The CDR3, as DNA: TGTGCCAGCTCCCTTAACACTGAAGCTTTCTTT.